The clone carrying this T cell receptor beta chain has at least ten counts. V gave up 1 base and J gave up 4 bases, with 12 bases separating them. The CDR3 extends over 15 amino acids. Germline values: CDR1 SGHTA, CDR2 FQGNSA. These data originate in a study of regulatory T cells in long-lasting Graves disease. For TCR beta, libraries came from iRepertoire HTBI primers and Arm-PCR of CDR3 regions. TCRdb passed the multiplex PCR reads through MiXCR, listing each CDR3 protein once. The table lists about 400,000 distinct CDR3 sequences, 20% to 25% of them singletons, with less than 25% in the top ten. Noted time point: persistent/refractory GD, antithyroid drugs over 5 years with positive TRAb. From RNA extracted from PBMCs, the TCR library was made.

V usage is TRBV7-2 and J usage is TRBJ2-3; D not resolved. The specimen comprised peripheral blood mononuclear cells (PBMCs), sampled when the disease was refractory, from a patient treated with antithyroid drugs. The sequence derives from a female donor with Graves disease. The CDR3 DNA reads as TGTGCCAGCAGCTTAGTAGGCTCATATTCAGATACGCAGTATTTT. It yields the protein CASSLVGSYSDTQYF.